The 7 T cell receptor beta chains given below trace back to one sample, sequenced in a study of CD8 T cells in ankylosing spondylitis (dated by TCRdb to 2016 to 2017). Study-wide findings and limitations: Blood from ankylosing spondylitis patients appeared to be characterized by a TCR beta motif composed of several highly homologous amino acid variants.

Libraries came from 5' RACE. The sequencing machine was an Illumina HiSeq 2500. TCRdb reprocessing: public reads trimmed at Q25 with fastp, clones called with MiXCR, in-frame beta chains kept. Each record represents a unique CDR3 protein, reported with the most common genes and DNA among its rows. For this sample there are about 220,000 distinct CDR3 sequences; around 20% appear just once. About 42% of the sample rests with the top ten. These TCRs are of unknown antigen specificity. The source material was blood, either unsorted or a sorted T cell fraction (not recorded which). The receptors originated from a male donor with ankylosing spondylitis.

This clonotype came up a few times. V usage is TRBV4-2 and J usage is TRBJ2-5; D unresolved. With 0 bases removed from V and 2 bases from J, the gap between germline ends came to 13 bases. Germline V gene data show CDR1 as LGHNA and CDR2 as YNFKEQ. This CDR3 contains 16 residues. Written as DNA, the CDR3 is TGTGCCAGCAGCCAAGACGCATCGGACCATCAAGAGACCCAGTACTTC. It specifies CASSQDASDHQETQYF.

The table lists this clonotype with a few counts. The chain carries TRBV6-2 or TRBV6-3 and TRBJ2-5; no reliable D call. The CDR3 runs 15 residues. CDR1 MNHEY and CDR2 SVGEGT come from the germline V gene. With 7 bases removed from V and 2 bases from J, the gap between germline ends came to 17 bases. As DNA, the CDR3 is TGTGCCAGCACCTCGATCCATAACCTTCAAGAGACCCAGTACTTC. Protein product: CASTSIHNLQETQYF.

This clonotype has ten or more counts. This rearrangement joins TRBV27 to TRBJ2-3; D remains ambiguous. The V gene's germline CDR1 is MNHEY and CDR2 SMNVEV (reference sequence). The CDR3 is 14 residues long. Trimming removed 3 bases at V and 0 bases at J, with 7 bases between. For the CDR3, the DNA is TGTGCCAGCAGTTTTGTCGGGAGCACAGATACGCAGTATTTT. Its translation is CASSFVGSTDTQYF.

This chain joins TRBV4-3 and TRBJ2-7; TRBD2 might be the D (6 bases). The CDR3 extends over 15 amino acids. Trimming cost V 0 bases and J 0 bases, with 9 bases left between them. Germline values: CDR1 LGHNA, CDR2 YSLEER. This CDR3 is CASSQDRRGSYEQYF. The CDR3 coding sequence is TGCGCCAGCAGCCAAGATCGGAGGGGCTCCTACGAGCAGTACTTC.

At least ten counts were recorded for this clonotype. The rearrangement uses TRBV7-9 and TRBJ2-1, with D perhaps matching TRBD2 (5 bases). This CDR3 contains 15 residues. Germline V gene sequence: CDR1 SEHNR, CDR2 FQNEAQ (reference sequence). V was cut by 5 bases and J by 5 bases, with 16 bases left in between. In DNA, the CDR3 is TGTGCCAGCAGCCCAGCCAGCGGCCCCGACAATGAGCAGTTCTTC. It encodes CASSPASGPDNEQFF.

The chain recombines TRBV12-3 or TRBV12-4 with TRBJ1-4, with TRBD1 as a possible D gene (5 bases). The CDR3 extends over 12 amino acids. The V gene lost 3 bases and the J gene lost 8 bases, with 7 bases spanning the gap. CDR3 amino acids: CASSLNREKLFF. The CDR3 DNA sequence: TGTGCCAGCAGTTTGAACAGGGAAAAACTGTTTTTT.

Note on this clonotype: At one of its ends the junction is not consistent with the germline gene, which may arise from a read error. CDR3 sequence (DNA): TGCGTCAGCCATACGTCAGGGAATTTGAACACTGAAGCTTTCTTT. Translating gives CVSHTSGNLNTEAFF. The rearrangement uses TRBV10-2 and TRBJ1-1; possible D gene TRBD1, 5 bases. There are 15 residues in the CDR3. The germline gives CDR1 WSHSY, CDR2 SAAADI.